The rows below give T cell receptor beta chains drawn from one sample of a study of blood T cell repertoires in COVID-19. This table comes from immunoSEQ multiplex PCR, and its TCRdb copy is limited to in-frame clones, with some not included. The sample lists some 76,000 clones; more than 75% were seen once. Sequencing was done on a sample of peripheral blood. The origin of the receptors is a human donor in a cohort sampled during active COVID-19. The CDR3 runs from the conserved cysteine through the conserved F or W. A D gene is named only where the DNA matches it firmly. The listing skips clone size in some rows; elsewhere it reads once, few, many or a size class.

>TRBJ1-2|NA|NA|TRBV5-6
TGTGCCAGCAGCCTGGGGCAGATATATGGCTACACCTTC
CASSLGQIYGYTF
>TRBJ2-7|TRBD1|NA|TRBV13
TGTGCCAGCAGCCCGGGACAGGGGGAGAGCTCCTACGAGCAGTACTTC
CASSPGQGESSYEQYF
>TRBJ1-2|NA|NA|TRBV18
TGTGCCAGCTCACCACCGGGGGCGTCTAACCATGGCTACACCTTC
CASSPPGASNHGYTF
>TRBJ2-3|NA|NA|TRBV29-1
TGCAGCGGTGGGACAACAGACGGCACAGATACGCAGTATTTT
CSGGTTDGTDTQYF
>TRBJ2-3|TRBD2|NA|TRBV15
TGTGCCACCAGCAGAAGACTAGCGGAAGGAACAGATACGCAGTATTTT
CATSRRLAEGTDTQYF
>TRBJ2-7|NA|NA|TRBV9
TGTGCCAGCAGCGTATTGTCCGGGGACGAGCAGTACTTC
CASSVLSGDEQYF
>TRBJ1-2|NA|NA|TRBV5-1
TGCGCCAGCAGCACAAACAGCGGCTATGGCTACACCTTC
CASSTNSGYGYTF
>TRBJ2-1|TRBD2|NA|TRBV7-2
TGTGCCAGCAGCTTTAGCGGGGCCAGCGGTGAGCAGTTCTTC
CASSFSGASGEQFF
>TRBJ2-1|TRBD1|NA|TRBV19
TGTGCCAGTAGTACCCCCGGGACAGGGAATGAGCAGTTCTTC
CASSTPGTGNEQFF
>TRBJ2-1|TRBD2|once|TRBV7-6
TGTGCCAGCAGCGCCCTAGCGGGGGGCGTGGATGAGCAGTTCTTC
CASSALAGGVDEQFF
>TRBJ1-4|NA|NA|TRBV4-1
TGCGCCAGCAGCCAGGGCGCAACTAATGAAAAACTGTTTTTT
CASSQGATNEKLFF
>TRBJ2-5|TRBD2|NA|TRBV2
TGTGCCAGCAGAGCGCTAGCGGGGCAAGAGACCCAGTACTTC
CASRALAGQETQYF
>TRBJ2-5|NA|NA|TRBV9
TGTGCCAGCAGCCCGGGGGAGACCCAGTACTTC
CASSPGETQYF
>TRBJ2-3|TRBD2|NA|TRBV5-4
TGTGCCAGCAGCCCGATTCATGGAGCGGGGGGCCCAGATACGCAGTATTTT
CASSPIHGAGGPDTQYF
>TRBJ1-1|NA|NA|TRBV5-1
TGCGCCAGCAGCTTACAGACAGCGAACACTGAAGCTTTCTTT
CASSLQTANTEAFF
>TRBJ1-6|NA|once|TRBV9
TGTGCCAGCAGCCCATCGACGGGTTATAATTCACCCCTCCACTTT
CASSPSTGYNSPLHF
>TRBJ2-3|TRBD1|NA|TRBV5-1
TGCGCCAGCAGGCGGGACAGGAGCACAGATACGCAGTATTTT
CASRRDRSTDTQYF